A single sample is the source of the 17 T cell receptor beta chains below, sequenced in a study of response to subunit inactivated influenza vaccine. TCRdb processed the RT-PCR reads anew with MiXCR; each CDR3 protein has one entry. Among about 650,000 distinct CDR3 sequences listed, 13% to 15% were seen once. Sequenced here: PBMCs from blood, sampled about 14 days before vaccination. The origin of the receptors is a man between 45 and 60 years old who received an inactivated influenza vaccine.

V gene TRBV7-8 combines with J gene TRBJ2-3; 12 bases line up with TRBD1. This CDR3 comprises 16 residues. CDR1 is SGHVS and CDR2 is FQNEAQ in the germline V gene. V gave up 5 bases and J gave up 2 bases; unmatched junction bases: 5. The CDR3 is CASSVGTGGLTDTQYF. The CDR3 DNA reads TGTGCCAGCAGCGTCGGGACAGGGGGCCTCACAGATACGCAGTATTTT.

This clonotype has just a few counts. The gene calls are TRBV10-1 and TRBJ2-4; 9 nucleotides match TRBD1. CDR3 size: 16 residues. Trimming removed 4 bases from V and 1 base from J; junction bases left unmatched: 5. Germline CDR1 WNHNN, CDR2 SYGVQD (reference sequence). This CDR3 reads CASSGGTGPAKNIQYF. DNA of the CDR3: TGCGCCAGCAGTGGCGGGACAGGGCCGGCCAAAAACATTCAGTACTTC.

This clonotype was detected once. The chain is built from TRBV24-1 and TRBJ2-1; D not certain. The CDR3 is 16 residues long. In germline, CDR1 is KGHDR, CDR2 SFDVKD. V was clipped by 5 bases and J by 2 bases, with 15 bases between them. The CDR3, as DNA: TGTGCCACCAGTGGGGATGTGGCGGATACCTACAATGAGCAGTTCTTC. Translating gives CATSGDVADTYNEQFF.

This chain uses TRBV20-1 with TRBJ2-7; 7 nucleotides line up with TRBD2. The CDR3 is 13 amino acids. CDR1 DFQATT and CDR2 SNEGSKA come from the germline V gene (reference sequence). Losses at the gene ends were 4 bases for V and 3 bases for J; bases not matched to a gene: 6. For the CDR3, the DNA is TGCAGTGCTAAACCGGGACTATTCTACGAGCAGTACTTC. Amino acid sequence: CSAKPGLFYEQYF.

A few counts support this clonotype. The chain's CDR3 is CASSSGTGSFWSNQPQHF. The DNA of the CDR3 is TGTGCCAGCAGTTCCGGGACAGGGTCCTTCTGGAGCAATCAGCCCCAGCATTTT. V and J are TRBV6-2 or TRBV6-3 and TRBJ1-5; 9 bases align to TRBD1. Germline lookup yields CDR1 MNHEY and CDR2 SVGEGT. Unmatched junction bases numbered 11, after V lost 4 bases and J lost 1 base. CDR3 length equals 18 residues.

The chain carries TRBV5-1 and TRBJ1-2; 8 nucleotides match TRBD1. V shed 4 bases and J 4 bases; nucleotides not matched to a gene: 9. Germline V CDR1 and CDR2: SGHRS, YFSETQ. The CDR3 length is 15 residues. The CDR3 spells CASSVQGEAFYGYTF. CDR3 DNA sequence: TGCGCCAGCAGCGTACAGGGGGAGGCCTTCTATGGCTACACCTTC.

This clonotype was seen a few times. The chain has TRBV30 and TRBJ1-2; tentative D call: TRBD1 (5 bases). The germline V gene encodes CDR1 GTSNPN and CDR2 SVGIG (reference sequence). This CDR3 is 14 amino acids long. V lost 2 bases and J 4 bases, leaving 14 bases between the germline ends. This CDR3 reads CAWSFGRGAYGYTF. The CDR3 bases are TGTGCCTGGAGTTTCGGTAGGGGTGCCTATGGCTACACCTTC.

The V and J genes are TRBV9 and TRBJ2-6; D gene uncertain. CDR3 length: 12 amino acids. The germline V gene encodes CDR1 SGDLS and CDR2 YYNGEE. Trimming cost V 3 bases and J 8 bases, with 6 bases left between them. The CDR3 is CASSALTNVLTF. In DNA, the CDR3 is TGTGCCAGCAGCGCCCTTACCAACGTCCTGACTTTC. The full variable domain, completed using reference TRBV9 and TRBJ2-6, is DSGVTQTPKHLITATGQRVTLRCSPRSGDLSVYWYQQSLDQGLQFLIQYYNGEERAKGNILERFSAQQFPDLHSELNLSSLELGDSALYFCASSALTNVLTFGAGSRLTVL.

V usage is TRBV7-6 and J usage is TRBJ1-1; D gene ambiguous. Trimming took 1 base from V and 5 from J, leaving 11 bases between them. The CDR3 spans 14 residues. Looked up from germline, CDR1 is SGHVS and CDR2 is FNYEAQ. Here the CDR3 DNA reads TGTGCCAGCAGCTTAGGTAATAGCGGAACTGAAGCTTTCTTT. It is translated as CASSLGNSGTEAFF.

The gene calls are TRBV5-6 and TRBJ2-5; D possibly corresponds to TRBD1 (5 bases). Looked up from germline, CDR1 is SGHDT and CDR2 is YYEEEE. V was clipped by 4 bases and J by 2 bases, with 12 bases between them. This CDR3 is 14 amino acids long. The CDR3 sequence: CASSLPTEQETQYF. For the CDR3, the DNA is TGTGCCAGCAGCCTACCGACAGAACAAGAGACCCAGTACTTC.

This clonotype was counted a few times. V usage is TRBV6-2 or TRBV6-3 and J usage is TRBJ1-1; possibly TRBD1 for D (5 bases). This CDR3 has 13 residues. Germline V gene data show CDR1 as MNHEY and CDR2 as SVGEGT. V lost 2 bases to trimming and J lost 5 bases, with 9 bases between them. CDR3 residues: CASSYIGGTEAFF. In nucleotides, the CDR3 is TGTGCCAGCAGTTACATTGGGGGAACTGAAGCTTTCTTT.

This clonotype was picked up a small number of times. The chain has TRBV6-1 and TRBJ1-1, with a weak D call TRBD1 (6 bases). The CDR3 contains 13 residues. V was shortened by 6 bases and J by 6 bases, with 14 bases between the two germline ends. Germline V CDR1 and CDR2: MNHNS, SASEGT. CDR3: CASRTGRGAEAFF. The CDR3 region has the DNA TGTGCCAGCAGAACAGGGAGAGGGGCTGAAGCTTTCTTT.

This clonotype was found many times. The chain has TRBV4-3 and TRBJ1-1, with no clear D. The length of the CDR3 is 15 residues. V lost 0 bases and J lost 2, with 10 bases in between. Germline lookup yields CDR1 LGHNA and CDR2 YSLEER. CDR3 region: CASSQERSINTEAFF. The CDR3 DNA reads as TGCGCCAGCAGCCAAGAGCGCAGTATAAACACTGAAGCTTTCTTT.

V gene TRBV6-2 or TRBV6-3 combines with J gene TRBJ2-7, with 12 bases matching TRBD2. Germline CDR1 reads MNHEY; CDR2 reads SVGEGT. The length of the CDR3 is 13 residues. J gave up 5 bases and V 10 bases, and 6 bases lay outside the gene matches. CDR3 amino acids: CAIRLAGVNEQYF. The CDR3 DNA reads as TGTGCCATCCGACTAGCGGGAGTAAACGAGCAGTACTTC.

The J gene is TRBJ1-2, the V gene TRBV29-1, with 8 bases fitting TRBD1. Germline V gene sequence: CDR1 SQVTM, CDR2 ANQGSEA. The J segment lost 2 bases and the V segment lost 4 bases, leaving 9 bases of the junction unmatched. The CDR3 has 15 amino acids. CDR3 sequence: CSVGGTGPTNYGYTF. CDR3 DNA: TGCAGCGTTGGGGGGACAGGACCAACCAACTATGGCTACACCTTC.

The chain uses TRBV4-3 and TRBJ2-5; 10 bases match TRBD1. The germline gives CDR1 LGHNA, CDR2 YSLEER. The CDR3 consists of 16 residues. V shed 2 bases and J 4 bases; nucleotides not matched to a gene: 7. This chain's CDR3 is CASSQRQGAWGETQYF. CDR3 nucleotide sequence: TGCGCCAGCAGCCAACGACAGGGGGCGTGGGGAGAGACCCAGTACTTC.

The CDR3 nucleotides read TGTGCCAGCAGCTTATTGGCGGGAGTCACAGATACGCAGTATTTT. This sequence encodes CASSLLAGVTDTQYF. This chain connects TRBV7-9 to TRBJ2-3, with 7 nucleotides matching TRBD2. The ends lost 2 bases at V and 2 bases at J; junction bases unmatched: 4. The CDR3 sequence is 15 residues long. Germline V gives CDR1 SEHNR, CDR2 FQNEAQ (reference sequence).